These 23 T cell receptor beta chains were sequenced from one sample in a study of quantifying T cell responses using KT2 cells. Study summary: TCR alpha and beta constant-region primers primed reverse transcription of RNA.

An oligo carrying a UMI was ligated to the cDNA 3' end. An equimolar mix of RC1.1 and RC1.2 primed the beta chain across TRBC1 and TRBC2. TCRdb fed the UMI-ligation and nested PCR reads into MiXCR, producing one record per CDR3 protein. Of fewer than 60,000 distinct CDR3 sequences listed, 11% are singletons. Sequencing was performed on PBMCs spiked with cells of the T cell clone KT2. These receptors came from a human donor.

This clonotype has only a few counts. The gene calls are TRBV20-1 and TRBJ1-5; D might be TRBD1 (6 bases). The CDR3 runs 14 residues. Looked up from germline, CDR1 is DFQATT and CDR2 is SNEGSKA (reference sequence). V was clipped by 4 bases and J by 7 bases, with 17 bases between them. This chain's CDR3 is CSAIHQGTGQPQHF. CDR3 in DNA: TGCAGTGCTATACATCAGGGGACGGGGCAGCCCCAGCATTTT.

The chain joins TRBV28 to TRBJ2-1, with 9 bases aligning to TRBD2. The CDR3 sequence is 13 residues long. Germline CDR1 MDHEN, CDR2 SYDVKM. Losses at the gene ends were 7 bases for V and 8 bases for J; bases not matched to a gene: 6. CDR3 nucleotide sequence: TGTGCCAGCACCGGCGGGGGGGTCTATGAGCAGTTCTTC. This codes for CASTGGGVYEQFF. Full variable domain (outside the CDR3, taken from reference TRBV28 and TRBJ2-1): DVKVTQSSRYLVKRTGEKVFLECVQDMDHENMFWYRQDPGLGLRLIYFSYDVKMKEKGDIPEGYSVSREKKERFSLILESASTNQTSMYLCASTGGGVYEQFFGPGTRLTVL.

There are a few counts of this clonotype. V usage is TRBV9 and J usage is TRBJ2-3; D may be TRBD2 (5 bases). Between the trimmed V and J ends, which lost 0 bases and 2 bases, there was a span of 10 bases. Germline CDR1 and CDR2: SGDLS and YYNGEE. The CDR3 consists of 15 residues. In DNA, the CDR3 is TGTGCCAGCAGCGTAGGGGCTAGCAACACAGATACGCAGTATTTT. Protein: CASSVGASNTDTQYF.

This clonotype was counted many times. This sequence joins TRBV4-2 and TRBJ2-7, with 8 positions matching TRBD1. The germline V gene has CDR1 LGHNA and CDR2 YNFKEQ. V dropped 0 bases and J dropped 5; count of bases not matched to a gene: 9. This CDR3 region has 16 residues. CDR3 nucleotides: TGTGCCAGCAGCCAAGATCGGGGCAGGGGGCACGACGAGCAGTACTTC. The encoded protein is CASSQDRGRGHDEQYF.

This clonotype has a count of ten or more. The rearrangement joins TRBV6-2 or TRBV6-3 to TRBJ1-2, with a weak D call TRBD1 (5 bases). The CDR3 sequence is 12 residues long. V lost 7 bases to trimming and J lost 7 bases, with 13 bases between them. The germline gives CDR1 MNHEY, CDR2 SVGEGT. The CDR3 spells CASTHQGRGYTF. The CDR3, as DNA: TGTGCCAGCACTCACCAGGGTCGTGGCTACACCTTC.

This chain connects TRBV29-1 to TRBJ2-6; tentative D call: TRBD2 (5 bases). The CDR3 has 15 residues. V was shortened by 6 bases and J by 2 bases, with 14 bases between the two germline ends. Germline V lookup: CDR1 SQVTM, CDR2 ANQGSEA. The CDR3 here is CSVSGFSTGANVLTF. The CDR3 DNA reads as TGCAGCGTGTCGGGGTTCTCCACTGGGGCCAACGTCCTGACTTTC.

Only a few counts were recorded for this clonotype. The chain uses TRBV20-1 and TRBJ1-3; 8 bases agree with TRBD1. The CDR3 length is 16 residues. Germline trimming cut 3 bases from V and 0 bases from J; bases unmatched to any gene: 7. Germline V lookup: CDR1 DFQATT, CDR2 SNEGSKA (reference sequence). The CDR3 region has the DNA TGCAGTGCTAGTTTCCAGGGGGCCGCCTCTGGAAACACCATATATTTT. It yields the protein CSASFQGAASGNTIYF.

This clonotype was detected ten times or more. This rearrangement joins TRBV5-1 to TRBJ2-3, with a weak D call TRBD1 (5 bases). The CDR3 totals 13 residues. Germline lookup yields CDR1 SGHRS and CDR2 YFSETQ. The V and J ends lost 4 bases and 4 bases respectively, with 10 bases between them. The CDR3 sequence is CASSVDIADTQYF. CDR3 bases: TGCGCCAGCAGCGTGGACATCGCAGATACGCAGTATTTT.

At least ten counts were recorded for this clonotype. The V call is TRBV30, the J call TRBJ2-7; D unclear. CDR3 length equals 13 residues. Trimming took 3 bases from V and 6 from J, leaving 15 bases between them. CDR1 and CDR2 (germline): GTSNPN, SVGIG (reference sequence). CDR3 protein: CAWSSQVFREQYF. In DNA, the CDR3 is TGTGCCTGGAGCTCCCAGGTTTTCCGCGAGCAGTACTTC.

This clonotype was found many times. V gene TRBV12-3 or TRBV12-4 combines with J gene TRBJ1-5; TRBD1 agrees at 7 bases. The CDR3 has 14 residues. J was trimmed by 7 bases and V by 3 bases; bases with no gene match: 6. CDR3 DNA: TGTGCCAGCAGTTTCGTGACAGGGCGGCAGCCCCAGCATTTT. Translation gives CASSFVTGRQPQHF.

This chain connects TRBV5-4 to TRBJ2-3; TRBD2 aligns across 7 bases. The V gene end was trimmed by 2 bases and the J gene end by 3 bases; junction bases not matched to a gene: 6. Germline values: CDR1 SGHNT, CDR2 YYREEE (reference sequence). CDR3 length: 15 residues. CDR3 residues: CASSFRQGGTDTQYF. CDR3 nucleotides: TGTGCCAGCAGCTTCCGGCAGGGAGGGACAGATACGCAGTATTTT.

This sequence joins TRBV7-2 and TRBJ2-7; weak D call: TRBD1 (5 bases). V was clipped by 5 bases and J by 3 bases, with 11 bases between them. Germline V CDR1 and CDR2: SGHTA, FQGNSA. The CDR3 is 13 amino acids. The CDR3 spells CASSTRQHYEQYF. Written as DNA, the CDR3 is TGTGCCAGCAGCACACGACAGCACTACGAGCAGTACTTC. The full variable domain, completed using reference TRBV7-2 and TRBJ2-7, is GAGVSQSPSNKVTEKGKDVELRCDPISGHTALYWYRQSLGQGLEFLIYFQGNSAPDKSGLPSDRFSAERTGGSVSTLTIQRTQQEDSAVYLCASSTRQHYEQYFGPGTRLTVT.

The J gene is TRBJ2-1, the V gene TRBV6-6; D remains unclear. CDR1 is MNHNY, CDR2 SVGAGI, per germline (reference sequence). Trimming left V 4 bases short and J 0 bases short, with 10 bases between. This CDR3 region has 15 residues. The CDR3 loop is CASSWSASSYNEQFF. The CDR3 DNA sequence: TGTGCCAGCAGTTGGAGTGCGAGCTCCTACAATGAGCAGTTCTTC.

This clonotype was detected many times. The chain carries TRBV13 and TRBJ2-1; 10 nucleotides agree with TRBD1. The CDR3 extends over 17 amino acids. V lost 6 bases to trimming and J lost 7 bases; unmatched junction nucleotides: 15. The germline gives CDR1 PRHDT, CDR2 FYEKMQ (reference sequence). CDR3 sequence: CASSQLTGTGEGNEQFF. In DNA, the CDR3 is TGTGCCAGCAGTCAACTCACCGGGACAGGGGAAGGGAATGAGCAGTTCTTC.

This clonotype was seen ten or more times. The V and J genes are TRBV2 and TRBJ2-3; D not resolved. The germline V and J ends were trimmed by 7 bases and 5 bases, with 16 bases remaining between them. CDR3 length: 14 amino acids. Germline V CDR1 and CDR2: SNHLY, FYNNEI. The CDR3 sequence: CASTQGRSRDTQYF. Here the CDR3 DNA reads TGTGCCAGCACCCAAGGCAGGTCCAGAGATACGCAGTATTTT.

This clonotype was observed at least ten times. This sequence joins TRBV12-3 or TRBV12-4 and TRBJ1-4; D is uncertain. The V gene lost 3 bases and the J gene lost 5 bases, with 7 bases spanning the gap. The length of the CDR3 is 13 residues. The CDR3 loop is CASSFYSNEKLFF. Written as DNA, the CDR3 is TGTGCCAGCAGTTTTTACAGCAATGAAAAACTGTTTTTT.

In this sample, this clonotype turned up many times. The chain is built from TRBV10-3 and TRBJ2-1, with D possibly being TRBD1 (5 bases). Per the germline V gene, CDR1 is ENHRY and CDR2 is SYGVKD. This CDR3 has 13 amino acids. V was pared by 4 bases and J by 2 bases, with 6 bases between. The CDR3 coding sequence is TGTGCCATCAGTGCAGGGACCTACAATGAGCAGTTCTTC. Translated, it gives CAISAGTYNEQFF.

The chain recombines TRBV4-3 with TRBJ1-2; D possibly corresponds to TRBD1 (6 bases). The CDR3 spans 17 residues. Trimming left V 0 bases short and J 2 bases short, with 16 bases between. Per the germline V gene, CDR1 is LGHNA and CDR2 is YSLEER. The CDR3 spells CASSQDINTGPNYGYTF. In nucleotides, the CDR3 is TGCGCCAGCAGCCAAGATATCAACACAGGGCCCAACTATGGCTACACCTTC.

The V gene is TRBV6-2 or TRBV6-3, the J gene TRBJ2-2; D remains ambiguous. The CDR3 runs to 16 residues. Germline values: CDR1 MNHEY, CDR2 SVGEGT. The ends were cut back, 6 bases at V and 1 base at J, with 15 bases in the middle. CDR3 nucleotides: TGTGCCAGCAGCTTAGTCGGTACAGAGAACACCGGGGAGCTGTTTTTT. Translation: CASSLVGTENTGELFF.

The chain joins TRBV5-1 to TRBJ2-2, with a tentative D call TRBD1 (6 bases). The germline CDR1 and CDR2 sequences are SGHRS and YFSETQ. The V gene lost 4 bases and the J gene lost 5 bases, with 18 bases spanning the gap. The CDR3 is made up of 16 amino acids. CDR3 in DNA: TGCGCCAGCAGCCCCGCGCTCTTACAGGGAACCGGGGAGCTGTTTTTT. This gives the protein CASSPALLQGTGELFF.

The genes are TRBV3-1 and TRBJ2-1; weak D call: TRBD2 (6 bases). The germline CDR1 and CDR2 sequences are LGHDT and YNNKEL (reference sequence). This CDR3 has 16 residues. The ends were cut back, 2 bases at V and 1 base at J, with 12 bases in the middle. The chain's CDR3 is CASSQRDFSSYNEQFF. The CDR3 DNA sequence: TGTGCCAGCAGCCAACGGGACTTCAGTTCCTACAATGAGCAGTTCTTC.

The sample holds a few counts of this clonotype. The gene calls are TRBV30 and TRBJ2-1; D is ambiguous. The CDR3 is 17 amino acids. Trimming left V 0 bases short and J 2 bases short, with 17 bases between. Germline CDR1 GTSNPN, CDR2 SVGIG (reference sequence). The CDR3 is CAWSVSAILSTYNEQFF. As DNA, the CDR3 is TGTGCCTGGAGTGTTTCGGCCATTCTGTCAACCTACAATGAGCAGTTCTTC.

This clonotype was picked up many times. The V call is TRBV5-1, the J call TRBJ2-2, with D unclear. Germline CDR1 and CDR2: SGHRS and YFSETQ. There are 16 residues in the CDR3. V was cut by 4 bases and J by 6 bases, with 19 bases left in between. CDR3 coding DNA: TGCGCCAGCAGCGACGCTAGTTCCTCTCCGGCCGGGGAGCTGTTTTTT. As protein: CASSDASSSPAGELFF.